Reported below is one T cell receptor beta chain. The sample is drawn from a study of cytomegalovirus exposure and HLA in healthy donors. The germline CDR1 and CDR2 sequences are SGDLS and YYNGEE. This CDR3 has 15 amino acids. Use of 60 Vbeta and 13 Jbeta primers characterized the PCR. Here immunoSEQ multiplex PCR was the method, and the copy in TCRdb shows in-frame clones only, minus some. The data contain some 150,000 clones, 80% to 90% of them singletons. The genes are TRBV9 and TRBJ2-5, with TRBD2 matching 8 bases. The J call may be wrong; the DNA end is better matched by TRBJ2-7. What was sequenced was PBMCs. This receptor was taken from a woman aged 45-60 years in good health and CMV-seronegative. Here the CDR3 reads CASSVGGREVYEQYF. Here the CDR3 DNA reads TGTGCCAGCAGCGTGGGGGGGCGGGAGGTCTACGAGCAGTACTTC.